Included here is one T cell receptor beta chain sequence, with context. No antigen is known for it. These data originate in a study of shared clonotypes between healthy human individuals. Findings of the study overall: Naive CD4 clonotype sharing across several donors was 5% to 6%.

The V end lost 0 bases, the J end lost 3 bases, and 10 bases lay between the germline ends. This CDR3 is 14 amino acids long. Germline CDR1 and CDR2: SGHRS and YFSETQ. Only CD45RO-negative cells positively selected for CCR7 counted as naive CD8 cells, so terminally differentiated effector memory CD45RA+ cells were excluded. Data came from immunoSEQ multiplex PCR; TCRdb stores just in-frame clones and leaves some out. The repertoire consists of about 2.1 million clones, with just over 90% occurring once and the leading ten covering about 1.7%. The clonotype was recovered from a man aged 18 to 35 in good health. Some clones in this sample may be carry-over from other donors' samples. V gene TRBV5-1 combines with J gene TRBJ2-7; D not resolved. The specimen sequenced was naive CD8+ T cells from PBMCs. The CDR3 bases are TGCGCCAGCAGCTTGGAGGGTCCCGGCTACGAGCAGTACTTC. Protein: CASSLEGPGYEQYF.